These 29 T cell receptor beta chains came from one sample sequenced in a study of blood T cell repertoires in COVID-19. Assay: immunoSEQ multiplex PCR; the TCRdb copy retains only in-frame clones and omits some. The sample yields 250,000 or so clones, about four fifths seen once. The sample was peripheral blood. These receptors came from a man aged 30 to 39 who had recovered from COVID-19.

V is TRBV10-1 and J is TRBJ1-1; perhaps TRBD1 as D (5 bases). Deletions cut 6 bases from V and 0 bases from J, with 8 bases between. Germline-derived CDR1 and CDR2 are WNHNN and SYGVQD (reference sequence). CDR3 length: 13 amino acids. The DNA of the CDR3 is TGCGCCAGCAGGCGGACATTGAACACTGAAGCTTTCTTT. The encoded protein is CASRRTLNTEAFF.

The V call is TRBV4-2, the J call TRBJ2-1; 16 bases fit TRBD2. In germline, CDR1 is LGHNA, CDR2 YNFKEQ. The CDR3 runs 16 residues. V shed 4 bases and J 10 bases; nucleotides not matched to a gene: 7. The CDR3 loop reads CASSLLGTSGGAEQFF. CDR3 DNA sequence: TGTGCCAGCAGCCTCCTCGGGACTAGCGGGGGGGCCGAGCAGTTCTTC.

There are many counts of this clone. The same CDR3 is also encoded by other DNA sequences in this sample. The chain recombines TRBV28 with TRBJ2-1; 9 bases line up with TRBD2. V lost 6 bases and J lost 4; bases outside the gene matches: 7. Germline V CDR1 and CDR2: MDHEN, SYDVKM. The length of the CDR3 is 15 residues. CDR3 nucleotides: TGTGCCAGCAGATCAAGCGGGGGGAGTTACAATGAGCAGTTCTTC. Encoded protein: CASRSSGGSYNEQFF.

The genes are TRBV19 and TRBJ1-4; D is unresolved. V lost 3 bases to trimming and J lost 0 bases, with 32 bases between them. Germline V gene data show CDR1 as LNHDA and CDR2 as SQIVND (reference sequence). This CDR3 contains 23 residues. The chain's CDR3 is CASSIRHSERLSLQDATNEKLFF. The CDR3 DNA reads TGTGCCAGTAGTATCCGCCATTCCGAAAGGCTATCACTTCAGGATGCAACTAATGAAAAACTGTTTTTT.

This chain joins TRBV10-3 and TRBJ1-2; 7 bases agree with TRBD1. Germline values: CDR1 ENHRY, CDR2 SYGVKD. This CDR3 comprises 17 residues. With V trimmed by 6 bases and J by 0 bases, 13 bases remained unmatched. The CDR3 bases are TGTGCCATCAGCCCCCTACACCGGGACAGTTCTAACTATGGCTACACCTTC. Protein: CAISPLHRDSSNYGYTF.

CDR3 nucleotides: TGTGCCAGCAGCTTGGTGGGGGGTCAGCCCCAGCATTTT. Amino acid sequence: CASSLVGGQPQHF. The V gene is TRBV5-8, the J gene TRBJ1-5; D possibly corresponds to TRBD1 (5 bases). The CDR3 sequence is 13 residues long. Germline V CDR1 and CDR2: SGHTS, YDEGEE. Deletions cut 0 bases from V and 6 bases from J, with 7 bases between.

The V gene is TRBV3-1 (or the pseudogene TRBV3-2), the J gene TRBJ1-5, with no clear D. The germline V gene has CDR1 LGHDT and CDR2 YNNKEL (reference sequence). Deletions cut 4 bases from V and 5 bases from J, with 6 bases between. This CDR3 has 12 amino acids. DNA for the CDR3: TGTGCCAGCAGCCCCGGGGATCAGCCCCAGCATTTT. Protein sequence: CASSPGDQPQHF.

The chain combines TRBV19 with TRBJ1-5; D might be TRBD1 (5 bases). The V gene lost 3 bases and the J gene lost 4 bases, with 10 bases spanning the gap. The length of the CDR3 is 14 residues. In germline, CDR1 is LNHDA, CDR2 SQIVND (reference sequence). In DNA, the CDR3 is TGTGCCAGTAGTATTGCAGGGAATAATCAGCCCCAGCATTTT. It encodes CASSIAGNNQPQHF.

The rearrangement joins TRBV21-1 to TRBJ2-5; the D call of TRBD1 is as the table states it, not checked on the DNA. TRBV21-1 is a recognized pseudogene. The CDR3 length is 16 residues. The CDR3 bases are TGTGCCAGCAGCAAGACGGGGACAGGGCAACAAGAGACCCAGTACTTC. As protein: CASSKTGTGQQETQYF.

The rearrangement joins TRBV9 to TRBJ2-2, with a weak D call TRBD2 (6 bases). Germline V gives CDR1 SGDLS, CDR2 YYNGEE. This CDR3 is built from 16 residues. Trimming shortened V by 4 bases and J by 5 bases, and 18 bases separated the two germline ends. The DNA for the CDR3 is TGTGCCAGCAGCACCCGACTAGAAATGGAGACCGGGGAGCTGTTTTTT. This encodes CASSTRLEMETGELFF.

J is TRBJ1-2 and V is TRBV7-9; tentative D call: TRBD1 (5 bases). The CDR3 extends over 13 amino acids. The V end was cut by 6 bases, the J end by 6 bases, with 14 bases between. Germline V gene data show CDR1 as SEHNR and CDR2 as FQNEAQ (reference sequence). CDR3 region: CASRTPGENGYTF. Written as DNA, the CDR3 is TGTGCCAGCAGAACTCCGGGGGAAAATGGCTACACCTTC.

The V and J genes are TRBV7-5 and TRBJ1-3. TRBV7-5 is designated a pseudogene. CDR3 length: 16 amino acids. The CDR3 nucleotides read TGTGTCAGAAGCGCTCATGGTAAACTCTCTGGAAACACCATATATTTT. Amino acids: CVRSAHGKLSGNTIYF.

The chain couples TRBV6-5 to TRBJ1-1; 7 bases fit TRBD1. Trimming at V came to 5 bases and at J to 0 bases, leaving 3 bases not matched to a gene. CDR1 is MNHEY, CDR2 SVGAGI, per germline. The CDR3 has 14 residues. CDR3 protein: CASSPGQMNTEAFF. The CDR3 DNA sequence: TGTGCCAGCAGTCCGGGACAGATGAACACTGAAGCTTTCTTT.

This clone was seen many times. The chain links TRBV3-1 (or the pseudogene TRBV3-2) to TRBJ2-6, with 10 bases matching TRBD1. In germline, CDR1 is LGHDT, CDR2 YNNKEL (reference sequence). The V segment lost 4 bases and the J segment 0 bases; nucleotides outside the gene matches: 3. This CDR3 has 17 residues. The CDR3 bases are TGTGCCAGCAGCCGCGGGACAGGGGCCTCTGGGGCCAACGTCCTGACTTTC. Translated, it gives CASSRGTGASGANVLTF.

The J gene is TRBJ1-1, the V gene TRBV19; tentative D call: TRBD1 (6 bases). The CDR3 length is 14 residues. V lost 0 bases, J lost 10 bases, and 15 bases lay in between. Germline CDR1 reads LNHDA; CDR2 reads SQIVND (reference sequence). In DNA form, the CDR3 reads TGTGCCAGTAGTATAGATCCTCGTCAAGGGGGAGCTTTCTTT. This gives the protein CASSIDPRQGGAFF.

This rearrangement joins TRBV6-2 or TRBV6-3 to TRBJ2-4; 7 bases align to TRBD1. This CDR3 region has 20 residues. Germline values: CDR1 MNHEY, CDR2 SVGEGT. Trimming cost V 2 bases and J 1 base; bases outside gene matches: 17. The CDR3 sequence is CASSYQWVQGSVGAKNIQYF. The CDR3 DNA sequence: TGTGCCAGCAGTTACCAGTGGGTACAGGGGTCCGTGGGGGCCAAAAACATTCAGTACTTC.

On this clone itself: Other DNA sequences from this sample encode an identical CDR3 as well. The CDR3 region has the DNA TGTGCCAGCAGTCCAGGGAGGGTAGGAACTGAAGCTTTCTTT. As protein: CASSPGRVGTEAFF. The V and J genes are TRBV28 and TRBJ1-1; possibly TRBD1 for D (5 bases). The CDR3 is 14 amino acids. The V end was cut by 5 bases, the J end by 5 bases, with 15 bases between. Germline lookup yields CDR1 MDHEN and CDR2 SYDVKM.

The rearrangement joins TRBV7-8 to TRBJ1-4; 7 bases map to TRBD1. After removal of 5 bases from V and 7 bases from J, the junction contained 7 bases not matched to a gene. Germline lookup yields CDR1 SGHVS and CDR2 FQNEAQ. There are 14 residues in the CDR3. In DNA form, the CDR3 reads TGTGCCAGCAGCACTGACAGGGTTATTGAAAAACTGTTTTTT. This gives the protein CASSTDRVIEKLFF.

The chain recombines TRBV9 with TRBJ1-1; unclear D gene. The V gene's germline CDR1 is SGDLS and CDR2 YYNGEE. The CDR3 is 13 amino acids. Trimming shortened V by 0 bases and J by 1 base, and 4 bases separated the two germline ends. CDR3 DNA: TGTGCCAGCAGCGTAGTTCAGAACACTGAAGCTTTCTTT. It encodes CASSVVQNTEAFF.

This sequence joins TRBV5-5 and TRBJ1-2, with unresolved D. CDR1 is SGHKS, CDR2 YYEKEE, per germline (reference sequence). The CDR3 is made up of 15 amino acids. The V gene lost 1 base and the J gene lost 0 bases, with 10 bases spanning the gap. CDR3 sequence (DNA): TGTGCCAGCAGCTTGTCTGGCAAATCTAACTATGGCTACACCTTC. Translation: CASSLSGKSNYGYTF.

The chain has TRBV6-5 and TRBJ2-3, with TRBD2 matching 11 bases. The CDR3 is 15 residues long. Trimming cost V 6 bases and J 4 bases; bases outside gene matches: 6. Per germline, CDR1 MNHEY and CDR2 SVGAGI. The CDR3 sequence is CASRPLAGGSDTQYF. CDR3 coding DNA: TGTGCCAGCAGGCCCCTAGCGGGGGGATCAGATACGCAGTATTTT.

This chain links TRBV9 with TRBJ2-7, with D possibly matching TRBD1 (6 bases). Trimming removed 2 bases at V and 2 bases at J, with 14 bases between. The germline CDR1 and CDR2 sequences are SGDLS and YYNGEE. CDR3 length: 15 amino acids. The CDR3 bases are TGTGCCAGCAGCGTTCTACAGGGAGCCCCCTACGAGCAGTACGTC. It specifies CASSVLQGAPYEQYV.

This clone came up once. The V and J genes are TRBV9 and TRBJ1-1; no clear D gene. Germline-derived CDR1 and CDR2 are SGDLS and YYNGEE. There are 14 residues in the CDR3. The germline V and J ends were trimmed by 6 bases and 0 bases, with 12 bases remaining between them. The CDR3 here is CASNLRGLNTEAFF. CDR3 bases: TGTGCCAGCAACCTTAGAGGCTTGAACACTGAAGCTTTCTTT.

This clone was picked up a small number of times. The gene calls are TRBV2 and TRBJ1-5, with D maybe TRBD1 (5 bases). Trimming cost V 7 bases and J 5 bases, with 12 bases left between them. Germline V gene data show CDR1 as SNHLY and CDR2 as FYNNEI. This CDR3 has 13 residues. CDR3 in amino acids: CASTVRVDQPQHF. The CDR3, as DNA: TGTGCCAGCACCGTCAGGGTTGATCAGCCCCAGCATTTT.

This clone was counted between two and nine times. The gene calls are TRBV7-9 and TRBJ2-7; 10 positions agree with TRBD1. The CDR3 length is 15 residues. Looked up from germline, CDR1 is SEHNR and CDR2 is FQNEAQ (reference sequence). The J segment lost 7 bases and the V segment lost 5 bases, leaving 11 bases of the junction unmatched. The CDR3 here is CASSPGGQGREEQYF. CDR3 DNA sequence: TGTGCCAGCAGCCCAGGGGGACAGGGGCGGGAAGAGCAGTACTTC.

CDR3 protein: CASGGSADTQYF. The CDR3 bases are TGTGCCAGTGGGGGGTCCGCAGATACGCAGTATTTT. The rearrangement uses TRBV7-9 and TRBJ2-3; possible D gene TRBD2, 6 bases. The ends were cut back, 9 bases at V and 4 bases at J, with 11 bases in the middle. Germline values: CDR1 SEHNR, CDR2 FQNEAQ (reference sequence). The CDR3 runs to 12 residues.

This clone is a singleton in its sample. The V gene is TRBV12-3 or TRBV12-4, the J gene TRBJ1-2; no definite D call. CDR3 length: 12 residues. V gave up 10 bases and J gave up 2 bases, with 11 bases separating them. The CDR3 spells CATLGVNYGYTF. Written as DNA, the CDR3 is TGTGCCACTCTCGGGGTGAACTATGGCTACACCTTC.

This sequence joins TRBV4-1 and TRBJ2-7, with 9 nucleotides matching TRBD1. J gave up 3 bases and V 0 bases, and 6 bases lay outside the gene matches. The germline V gene encodes CDR1 MGHRA and CDR2 YSYEKL. The CDR3 spans 16 residues. The CDR3, as DNA: TGCGCCAGCAGCCAAGATCGCCCGGGACAGGGCTACGAGCAGTACTTC. This sequence encodes CASSQDRPGQGYEQYF.

This chain connects TRBV5-1 to TRBJ2-1; perhaps TRBD2 as D (6 bases). The V and J ends lost 4 bases and 8 bases respectively, with 13 bases between them. Germline CDR1 and CDR2: SGHRS and YFSETQ. CDR3 size: 13 residues. CDR3 in DNA: TGCGCCAGCAGCCCGGTCGGGGGTGATGAGCAGTTCTTC. The encoded protein is CASSPVGGDEQFF.